The clone carrying this T cell receptor (beta chain) came up many times. Its antigen remains unidentified. The record originates from a study of T cells after yellow fever vaccination. General study findings and limits: Most primary-vaccination clones reappeared after the booster (around 95% CD4, roughly 90% CD8).

In germline, CDR1 is SQVTM, CDR2 ANQGSEA. V gave up 7 bases and J gave up 8 bases; unmatched junction bases: 7. This CDR3 region has 12 residues. A process of 5'RACE template switching, which added a universal primer site and UMIs, was used to make TCR cDNA. MiXCR, run by TCRdb on the 5' RACE reads, gives a single entry per CDR3 protein. This sample has a few hundred thousand distinct CDR3 sequences; about 3.5% occur once, and the top ten carry roughly a quarter. This clonotype was obtained from a man aged 18 to 29 who received the YFV17D yellow fever vaccine. Sample: PBMCs, taken on the day of the yellow fever booster vaccination. This chain connects TRBV29-1 to TRBJ1-4; 7 bases align to TRBD1. Written as DNA, the CDR3 is TGCAGCGCCTTAGGACAGGTGGAAAAACTGTTTTTT. Translation gives CSALGQVEKLFF.